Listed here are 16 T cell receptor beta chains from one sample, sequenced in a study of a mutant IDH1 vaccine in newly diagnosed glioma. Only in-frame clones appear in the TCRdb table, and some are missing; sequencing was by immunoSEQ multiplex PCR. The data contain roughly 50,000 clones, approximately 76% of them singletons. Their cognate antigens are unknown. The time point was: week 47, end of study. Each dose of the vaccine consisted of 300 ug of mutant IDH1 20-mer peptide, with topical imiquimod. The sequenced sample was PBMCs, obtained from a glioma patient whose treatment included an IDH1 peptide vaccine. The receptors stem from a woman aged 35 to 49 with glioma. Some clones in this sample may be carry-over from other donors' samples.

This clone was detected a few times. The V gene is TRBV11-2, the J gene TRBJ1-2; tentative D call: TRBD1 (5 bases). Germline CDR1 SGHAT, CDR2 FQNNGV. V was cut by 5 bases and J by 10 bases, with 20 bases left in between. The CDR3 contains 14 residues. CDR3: CASSPLRDPPSYTF. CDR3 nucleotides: TGTGCCAGCAGCCCCCTCCGGGACCCCCCGTCCTACACCTTC.

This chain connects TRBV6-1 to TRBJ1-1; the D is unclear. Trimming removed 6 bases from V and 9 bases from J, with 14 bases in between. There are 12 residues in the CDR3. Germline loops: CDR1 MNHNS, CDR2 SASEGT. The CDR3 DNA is TGTGCCAGCAGCGTAAGGACGGTCAAAGCTTTCTTT. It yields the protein CASSVRTVKAFF.

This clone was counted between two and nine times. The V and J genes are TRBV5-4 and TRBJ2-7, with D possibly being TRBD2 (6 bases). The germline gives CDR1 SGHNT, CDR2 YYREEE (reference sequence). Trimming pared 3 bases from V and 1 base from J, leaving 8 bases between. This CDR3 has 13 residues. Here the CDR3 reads CASSWRGSYEQYF. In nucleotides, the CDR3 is TGTGCCAGCAGCTGGAGGGGTTCCTACGAGCAGTACTTC.

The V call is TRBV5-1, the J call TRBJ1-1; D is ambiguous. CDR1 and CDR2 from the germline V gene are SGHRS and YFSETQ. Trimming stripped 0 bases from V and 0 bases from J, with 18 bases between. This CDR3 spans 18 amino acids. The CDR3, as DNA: TGCGCCAGCAGCTTGGAAGGGAGAGTGTATCAAGTGAACACTGAAGCTTTCTTT. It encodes CASSLEGRVYQVNTEAFF.

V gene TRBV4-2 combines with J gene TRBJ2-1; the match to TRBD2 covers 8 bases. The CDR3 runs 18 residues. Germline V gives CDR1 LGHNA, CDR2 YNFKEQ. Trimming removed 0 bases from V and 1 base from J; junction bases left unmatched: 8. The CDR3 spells CASSQEGGRGASYNEQFF. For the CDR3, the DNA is TGTGCCAGCAGCCAAGAAGGCGGGCGGGGGGCTTCCTACAATGAGCAGTTCTTC.

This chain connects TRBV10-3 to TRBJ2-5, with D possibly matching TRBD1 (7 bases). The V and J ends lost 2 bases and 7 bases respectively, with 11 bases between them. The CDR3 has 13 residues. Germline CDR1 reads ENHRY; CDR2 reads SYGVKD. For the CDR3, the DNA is TGTGCCATCAGTGAGGCAGGGGGAGGGACCCAGTACTTC. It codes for CAISEAGGGTQYF.

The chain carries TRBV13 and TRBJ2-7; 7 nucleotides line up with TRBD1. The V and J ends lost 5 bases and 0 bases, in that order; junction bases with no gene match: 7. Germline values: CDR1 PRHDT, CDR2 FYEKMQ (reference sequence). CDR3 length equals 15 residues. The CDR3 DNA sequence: TGTGCCAGCAGCCCATCTACAGGGGCCTCCTACGAGCAGTACTTC. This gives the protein CASSPSTGASYEQYF.

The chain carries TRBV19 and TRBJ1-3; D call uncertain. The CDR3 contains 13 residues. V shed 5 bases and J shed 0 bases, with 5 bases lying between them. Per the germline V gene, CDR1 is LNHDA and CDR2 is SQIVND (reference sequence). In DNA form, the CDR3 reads TGTGCCAGTAGTGGGGTCTCTGGAAACACCATATATTTT. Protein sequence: CASSGVSGNTIYF. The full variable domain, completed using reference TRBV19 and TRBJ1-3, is DGGITQSPKYLFRKEGQNVTLSCEQNLNHDAMYWYRQDPGQGLRLIYYSQIVNDFQKGDIAEGYSVSREKKESFPLTVTSAQKNPTAFYLCASSGVSGNTIYFGEGSWLTVV.

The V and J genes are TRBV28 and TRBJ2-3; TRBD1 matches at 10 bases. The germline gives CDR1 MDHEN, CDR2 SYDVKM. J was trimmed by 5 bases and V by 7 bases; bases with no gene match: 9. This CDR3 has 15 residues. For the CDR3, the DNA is TGTGCCAGCACCGGGGGGGGACAGGGGTTAGATACGCAGTATTTT. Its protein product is CASTGGGQGLDTQYF. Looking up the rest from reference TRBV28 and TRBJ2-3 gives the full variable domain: DVKVTQSSRYLVKRTGEKVFLECVQDMDHENMFWYRQDPGLGLRLIYFSYDVKMKEKGDIPEGYSVSREKKERFSLILESASTNQTSMYLCASTGGGQGLDTQYFGPGTRLTVL.

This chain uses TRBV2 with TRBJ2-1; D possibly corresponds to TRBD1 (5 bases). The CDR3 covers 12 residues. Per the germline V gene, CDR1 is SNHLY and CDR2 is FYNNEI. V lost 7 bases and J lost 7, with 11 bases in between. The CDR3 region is CASISGLNEQFF. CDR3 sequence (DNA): TGTGCCAGCATCTCAGGGCTGAATGAGCAGTTCTTC. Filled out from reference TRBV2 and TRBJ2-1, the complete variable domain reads EPEVTQTPSHQVTQMGQEVILRCVPISNHLYFYWYRQILGQKVEFLVSFYNNEISEKSEIFDDQFSVERPDGSNFTLKIRSTKLEDSAMYFCASISGLNEQFFGPGTRLTVL.

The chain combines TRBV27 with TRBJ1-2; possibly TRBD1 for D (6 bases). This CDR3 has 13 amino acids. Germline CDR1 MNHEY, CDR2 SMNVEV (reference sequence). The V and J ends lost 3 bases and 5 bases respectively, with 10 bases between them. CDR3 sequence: CASSFRGGYGYTF. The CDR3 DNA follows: TGTGCCAGCAGTTTCAGGGGAGGGTATGGCTACACCTTC.

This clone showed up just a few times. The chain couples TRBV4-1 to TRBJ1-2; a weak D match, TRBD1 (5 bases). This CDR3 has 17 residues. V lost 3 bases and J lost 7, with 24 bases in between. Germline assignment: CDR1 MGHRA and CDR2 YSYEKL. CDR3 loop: CASSHPLGGVGLCGYTF. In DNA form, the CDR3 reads TGCGCCAGCAGCCACCCCTTGGGGGGAGTAGGTTTGTGTGGCTACACCTTC.

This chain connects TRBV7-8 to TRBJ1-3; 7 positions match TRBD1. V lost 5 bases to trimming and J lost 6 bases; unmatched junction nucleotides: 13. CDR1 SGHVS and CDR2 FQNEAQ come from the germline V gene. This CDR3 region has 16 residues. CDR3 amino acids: CASSPRQGSAINTIYF. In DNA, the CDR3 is TGTGCCAGCAGCCCGAGACAGGGTTCGGCGATAAACACCATATATTTT.

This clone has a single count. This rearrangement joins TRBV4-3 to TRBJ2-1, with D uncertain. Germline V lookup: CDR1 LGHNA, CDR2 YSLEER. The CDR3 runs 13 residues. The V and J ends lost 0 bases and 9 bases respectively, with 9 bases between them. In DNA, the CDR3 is TGCGCCAGCAGCCAAGACTCCCCGAGTGAGCAGTTCTTC. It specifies CASSQDSPSEQFF.

The CDR3 here is CSAGPYTF. CDR3 sequence (DNA): TGCAGTGCAGGGCCCTACACCTTC. This sequence joins TRBV20-1 and TRBJ1-2, with unresolved D. The CDR3 contains 8 residues. CDR1 and CDR2 (germline): DFQATT, SNEGSKA (reference sequence). The germline V and J ends were trimmed by 6 bases and 10 bases, with 6 bases remaining between them.

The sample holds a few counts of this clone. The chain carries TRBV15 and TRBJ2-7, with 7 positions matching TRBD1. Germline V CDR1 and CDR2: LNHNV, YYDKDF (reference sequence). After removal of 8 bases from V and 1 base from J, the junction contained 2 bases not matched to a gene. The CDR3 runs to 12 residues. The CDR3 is CATSGQSYEQYF. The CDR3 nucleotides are TGTGCCACCTCGGGACAGTCCTACGAGCAGTACTTC.